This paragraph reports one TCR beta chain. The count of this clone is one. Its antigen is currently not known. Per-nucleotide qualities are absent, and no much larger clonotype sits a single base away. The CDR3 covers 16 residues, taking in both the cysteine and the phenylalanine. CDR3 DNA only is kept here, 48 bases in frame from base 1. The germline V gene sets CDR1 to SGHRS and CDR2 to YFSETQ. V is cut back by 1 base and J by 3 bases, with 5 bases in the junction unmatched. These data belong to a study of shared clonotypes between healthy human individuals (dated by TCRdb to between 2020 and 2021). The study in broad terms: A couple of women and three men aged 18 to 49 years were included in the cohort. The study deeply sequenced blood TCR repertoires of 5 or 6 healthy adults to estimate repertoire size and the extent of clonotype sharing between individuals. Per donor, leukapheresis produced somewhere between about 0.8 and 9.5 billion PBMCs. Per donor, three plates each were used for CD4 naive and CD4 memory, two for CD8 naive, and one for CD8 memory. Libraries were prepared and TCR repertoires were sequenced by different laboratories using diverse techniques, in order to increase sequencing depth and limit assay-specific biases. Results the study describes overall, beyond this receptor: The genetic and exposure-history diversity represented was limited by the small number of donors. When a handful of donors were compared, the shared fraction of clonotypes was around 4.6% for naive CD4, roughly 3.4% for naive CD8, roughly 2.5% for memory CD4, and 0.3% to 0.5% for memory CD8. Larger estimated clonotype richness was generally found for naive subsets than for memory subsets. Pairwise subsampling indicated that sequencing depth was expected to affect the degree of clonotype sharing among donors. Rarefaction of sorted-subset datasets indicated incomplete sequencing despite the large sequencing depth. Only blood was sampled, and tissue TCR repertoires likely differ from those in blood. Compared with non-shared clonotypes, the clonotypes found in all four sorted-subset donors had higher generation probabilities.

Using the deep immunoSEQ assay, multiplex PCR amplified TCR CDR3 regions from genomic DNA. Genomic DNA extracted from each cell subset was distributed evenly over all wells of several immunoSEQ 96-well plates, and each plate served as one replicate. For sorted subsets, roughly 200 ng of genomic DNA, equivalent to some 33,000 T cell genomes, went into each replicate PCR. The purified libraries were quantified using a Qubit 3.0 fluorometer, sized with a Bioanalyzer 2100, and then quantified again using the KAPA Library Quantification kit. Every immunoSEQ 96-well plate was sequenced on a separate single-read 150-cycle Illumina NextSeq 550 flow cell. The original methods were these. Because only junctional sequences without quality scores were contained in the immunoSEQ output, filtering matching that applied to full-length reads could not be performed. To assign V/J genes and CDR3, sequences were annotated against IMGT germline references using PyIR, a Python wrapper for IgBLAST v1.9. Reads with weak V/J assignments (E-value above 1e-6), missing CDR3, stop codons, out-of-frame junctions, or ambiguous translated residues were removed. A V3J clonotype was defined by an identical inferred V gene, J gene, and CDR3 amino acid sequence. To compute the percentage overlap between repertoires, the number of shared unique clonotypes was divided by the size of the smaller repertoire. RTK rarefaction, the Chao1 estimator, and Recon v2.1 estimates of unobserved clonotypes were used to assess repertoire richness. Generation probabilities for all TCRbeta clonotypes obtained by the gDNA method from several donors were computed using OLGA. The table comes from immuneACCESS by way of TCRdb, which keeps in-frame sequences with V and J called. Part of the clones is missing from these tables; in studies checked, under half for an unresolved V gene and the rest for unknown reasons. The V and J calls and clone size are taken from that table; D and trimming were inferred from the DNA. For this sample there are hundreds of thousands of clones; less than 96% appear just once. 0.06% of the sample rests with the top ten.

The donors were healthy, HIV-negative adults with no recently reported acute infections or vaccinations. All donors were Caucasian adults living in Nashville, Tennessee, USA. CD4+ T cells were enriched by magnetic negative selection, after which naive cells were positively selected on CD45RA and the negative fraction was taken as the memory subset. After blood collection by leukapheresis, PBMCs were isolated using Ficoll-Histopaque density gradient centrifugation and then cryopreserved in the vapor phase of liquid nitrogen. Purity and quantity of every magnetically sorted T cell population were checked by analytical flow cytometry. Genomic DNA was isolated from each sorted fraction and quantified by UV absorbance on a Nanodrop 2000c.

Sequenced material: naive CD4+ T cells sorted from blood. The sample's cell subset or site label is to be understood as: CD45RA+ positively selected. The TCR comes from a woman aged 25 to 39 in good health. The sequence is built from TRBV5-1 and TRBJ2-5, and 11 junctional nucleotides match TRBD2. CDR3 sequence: CASSLSASGRKETQYF. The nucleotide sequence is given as TGCGCCAGCAGCTTGTCGGCTAGCGGGAGGAAAGAGACCCAGTACTTC.